Below are 5 T cell receptor beta chains sequenced from a single sample in a study of T-cell reconstitution after alpha-beta-depleted transplantation in children (dated by TCRdb to the mid-2010s). Libraries came from PCR. Sequencing was performed on an Illumina HiSeq 2500. TCR libraries were prepared with molecular barcoding, using unique molecular identifiers to normalize TCRbeta repertoire quantification. TCRdb took the public reads, trimmed them with fastp at Q25, ran MiXCR for clone calling and kept in-frame beta chains. Each CDR3 protein gets just one entry, which takes the most common genes and DNA from the rows behind it. The sample table shows about 600,000 distinct CDR3 sequences, and 10% to 13% are seen once. In total, the top ten clones hold less than 5% of the sample. The sample consisted of PBMCs from the stem cell graft donor, taken from the stem cell graft. The receptors originated from a human donor who donated a stem cell graft to a child with acute myeloid leukemia.

In this sample, this clonotype turned up many times. CDR3: CAIRQEDYPETQYF. Written as DNA, the CDR3 is TGTGCCATCAGGCAGGAGGATTACCCGGAGACCCAGTACTTC. The chain links TRBV10-3 to TRBJ2-5, with D tentatively TRBD2 (5 bases). The CDR3 runs to 14 residues. V shed 6 bases and J shed 5 bases, with 16 bases lying between them. Germline V gene data show CDR1 as ENHRY and CDR2 as SYGVKD.

V and J are TRBV27 and TRBJ2-5; 8 positions match TRBD1. The length of the CDR3 is 13 residues. In germline, CDR1 is MNHEY, CDR2 SMNVEV (reference sequence). Germline trimming cut 5 bases from V and 2 bases from J; bases unmatched to any gene: 1. The CDR3 loop reads CASSDRGQETQYF. The CDR3 nucleotides are TGTGCCAGCAGTGACAGGGGACAAGAGACCCAGTACTTC.

In its sample, this clonotype was seen a few times. The chain recombines TRBV15 with TRBJ2-5; 8 bases are shared with TRBD2. From germline, CDR1 is LNHNV and CDR2 YYDKDF (reference sequence). J lost 7 bases, V lost 4 bases, and 8 bases had no gene match. The length of the CDR3 is 14 residues. The CDR3: CATSITSGSPTQYF. For the CDR3, the DNA is TGTGCCACCAGCATCACCAGCGGGAGCCCGACCCAGTACTTC.

This clonotype has only a few counts. The rearrangement links TRBV5-1 to TRBJ2-1; D possibly uses TRBD1 or TRBD2 (6 bases each). Germline V lookup: CDR1 SGHRS, CDR2 YFSETQ. V gave up 0 bases and J gave up 10 bases, with 17 bases separating them. The CDR3 sequence is 15 residues long. The CDR3 loop reads CASSLAGPGAGEQFF. The CDR3 nucleotides are TGCGCCAGCAGCTTGGCCGGTCCGGGGGCAGGGGAGCAGTTCTTC.

At least ten counts were recorded for this clonotype. The chain carries TRBV28 and TRBJ1-3; no firm D call. This CDR3 region has 14 residues. The germline CDR1 and CDR2 sequences are MDHEN and SYDVKM. V was cut by 6 bases and J by 3 bases, with 12 bases left in between. In nucleotides, the CDR3 is TGTGCCAGCAGCTCTGAGGTGCATGGAAACACCATATATTTT. It is translated as CASSSEVHGNTIYF.